This TCR beta chain was found in a study of T cell responses to AZD1222 COVID-19 vaccine. The CDR3 has 14 residues. The germline V and J ends were trimmed by 10 bases and 4 bases, with 19 bases remaining between them. Germline-derived CDR1 and CDR2 are ENHRY and SYGVKD. The data were produced by immunoSEQ multiplex PCR, yet TCRdb's version contains in-frame clones alone and is incomplete. Here the sample spans around 150,000 clones, almost 90% being singletons. This material consisted of peripheral blood, taken on day 0 of AZD1222 vaccination. The source is an adult in good health. V usage is TRBV10-3 and J usage is TRBJ1-1; maybe TRBD1 (6 bases). The CDR3, as DNA: TGTGCCACAACCCCCTCAGGGGAGAGCACTGAAGCTTTCTTT. Its translation: CATTPSGESTEAFF.